These 25 T cell receptor beta chains came from one sample sequenced in a study of identical twins. TCRdb used MiXCR to reprocess the 5' RACE reads, holding one entry per CDR3 protein. In the table there are about 280,000 distinct CDR3 sequences, approximately 8.5% of which are singletons. In addition, the sample was reused for a study of yellow fever vaccine responses in identical twins.

The specimen sequenced was memory (CD45RO+) T cells sorted from blood. The receptors were sampled from a young woman in good health.

In this sample, this clonotype turned up many times. The V and J genes are TRBV12-3 or TRBV12-4 and TRBJ2-5; possible D gene TRBD2, 5 bases. The ends were cut back, 1 base at V and 5 bases at J, with 8 bases in the middle. The CDR3 is 13 residues long. The CDR3 is CASSLGLTETQYF. CDR3 sequence (DNA): TGTGCCAGCAGTTTAGGACTAACTGAGACCCAGTACTTC.

This clonotype was detected many times. The genes are TRBV5-1 and TRBJ2-1, with 13 bases that match TRBD2. The germline V gene encodes CDR1 SGHRS and CDR2 YFSETQ. This CDR3 has 16 amino acids. Trimming took 4 bases from V and 7 from J; bases not matched to a gene: 8. The CDR3 is CASSPGTSGEINEQFF. The CDR3 coding sequence is TGCGCCAGCAGCCCCGGGACTAGCGGGGAAATAAATGAGCAGTTCTTC.

This clonotype occurred a few times. The rearrangement uses TRBV10-3 and TRBJ1-3, with D tentatively TRBD1 (5 bases). CDR3 size: 15 residues. V was shortened by 3 bases and J by 2 bases, with 11 bases between the two germline ends. CDR1 and CDR2 (germline): ENHRY, SYGVKD. DNA of the CDR3: TGTGCCATCAGTGAAGGCAGGGAAACTGGAAACACCATATATTTT. It specifies CAISEGRETGNTIYF.

This clonotype appeared many times. V and J are TRBV12-3 or TRBV12-4 and TRBJ2-7; D remains unclear. This CDR3 spans 11 amino acids. The V end was cut by 3 bases, the J end by 6 bases, with 6 bases between. CDR3 residues: CASSLGSEQYV. The CDR3 DNA sequence: TGTGCCAGCAGTTTGGGCTCCGAGCAGTACGTC.

The sample holds many counts of this clonotype. The chain uses TRBV6-1 and TRBJ1-2; no clear D. V was pared by 6 bases and J by 0 bases, with 26 bases between. Germline values: CDR1 MNHNS, CDR2 SASEGT. This CDR3 comprises 19 residues. The DNA of the CDR3 is TGTGCCAGCAGCCTAAAAAATATCCGGACTATGGGGACTAACTATGGCTACACCTTC. Translating it yields CASSLKNIRTMGTNYGYTF.

This clonotype was found a few times. The chain employs TRBV25-1 and TRBJ1-2; perhaps TRBD1 as D (6 bases). The germline V and J ends were trimmed by 2 bases and 2 bases, with 9 bases remaining between them. Germline CDR1 MGHDK, CDR2 SYGVNS. The CDR3 totals 14 residues. CDR3 sequence reads: CASSEPTGNYGYTF. In nucleotides, the CDR3 is TGTGCCAGCAGTGAACCCACAGGGAACTATGGCTACACCTTC.

This clonotype was seen at least ten times. V and J are TRBV6-4 and TRBJ2-1; D may be TRBD1 or TRBD2 (5 bases each). CDR1 is MRHNA, CDR2 SNTAGT, per germline. V was clipped by 4 bases and J by 0 bases, with 10 bases between them. The CDR3 covers 15 residues. CDR3: CASSGDPGSYNEQFF. The CDR3, as DNA: TGTGCCAGCAGTGGGGACCCCGGCTCCTACAATGAGCAGTTCTTC.

This clonotype appeared many times. This chain links TRBV3-1 with TRBJ2-1; no reliable D call. Trimming shortened V by 3 bases and J by 0 bases, and 12 bases separated the two germline ends. This CDR3 contains 16 residues. In germline, CDR1 is LGHDT, CDR2 YNNKEL (reference sequence). The DNA of the CDR3 is TGTGCCAGCAGCCACGAGACCCCGAGCTCCTACAATGAGCAGTTCTTC. Amino acid sequence: CASSHETPSSYNEQFF.

The chain employs TRBV9 and TRBJ1-3; a possible D gene is TRBD1 (6 bases). Germline CDR1 and CDR2: SGDLS and YYNGEE. Trimming pared 0 bases from V and 4 bases from J, leaving 14 bases between. The CDR3 consists of 16 residues. CDR3 in DNA: TGTGCCAGCAGCGTAGCCGGGGGGGCTTCGGGAAACACCATATATTTT. Its protein is CASSVAGGASGNTIYF. Full variable domain (rest looked up from reference TRBV9 and TRBJ1-3): DSGVTQTPKHLITATGQRVTLRCSPRSGDLSVYWYQQSLDQGLQFLIQYYNGEERAKGNILERFSAQQFPDLHSELNLSSLELGDSALYFCASSVAGGASGNTIYFGEGSWLTVV.

This chain uses TRBV5-5 with TRBJ2-2; 14 bases are shared with TRBD2. Germline trimming cut 5 bases from V and 7 bases from J; bases unmatched to any gene: 4. CDR1 is SGHKS and CDR2 is YYEKEE in the germline V gene (reference sequence). This CDR3 has 15 residues. Written as DNA, the CDR3 is TGTGCCAGCAGTGGACTAGCGGGAGGTAACGGGGAGCTGTTTTTT. It translates to CASSGLAGGNGELFF. The whole variable domain, filled in from reference TRBV5-5 and TRBJ2-2, reads DAGVTQSPTHLIKTRGQQVTLRCSPISGHKSVSWYQQVLGQGPQFIFQYYEKEERGRGNFPDRFSARQFPNYSSELNVNALLLGDSALYLCASSGLAGGNGELFFGEGSRLTVL.

This clonotype was observed at least ten times. The chain is built from TRBV12-3 or TRBV12-4 and TRBJ1-5; D possibly corresponds to TRBD1 (5 bases). V lost 8 bases to trimming and J lost 8 bases, with 22 bases between them. This CDR3 has 15 amino acids. CDR3 in amino acids: CASSGGFWGEEPQHF. For the CDR3, the DNA is TGTGCCAGCTCCGGGGGTTTTTGGGGAGAGGAGCCCCAGCATTTT.

In this sample, this clonotype turned up many times. This chain connects TRBV24-1 to TRBJ1-5; a possible D gene is TRBD1 (5 bases). There are 12 residues in the CDR3. Trimming stripped 5 bases from V and 11 bases from J, with 12 bases between. Germline CDR1 KGHDR, CDR2 SFDVKD. The CDR3, as DNA: TGTGCCACCAGTGGCCCTCTGGGGGCCCAGCATTTT. Protein: CATSGPLGAQHF.

This clonotype was counted only a few times. The chain employs TRBV18 and TRBJ2-7, with 10 bases matching TRBD1. Germline-derived CDR1 and CDR2 are KGHSH and LQKENI. V lost 3 bases, J lost 5 bases, and 4 bases stayed unmatched. The CDR3 is 14 amino acids. CDR3 DNA sequence: TGTGCCAGCTCACCCGGGACAGGGGTAAACGAGCAGTACTTC. It encodes CASSPGTGVNEQYF.

This chain links TRBV10-2 with TRBJ2-3; D call uncertain. Germline assignment: CDR1 WSHSY and CDR2 SAAADI. V dropped 0 bases and J dropped 0 bases, with 7 bases sitting between them. This CDR3 region has 15 residues. The DNA for the CDR3 is TGCGCCAGCAGTGAGTCGAATGGTAGCACAGATACGCAGTATTTT. Translating it yields CASSESNGSTDTQYF.

This clonotype was picked up many times. The chain recombines TRBV6-1 with TRBJ2-2, with TRBD1 matching 8 bases. Germline V gene sequence: CDR1 MNHNS, CDR2 SASEGT. The CDR3 totals 16 residues. V dropped 7 bases and J dropped 1; count of bases not matched to a gene: 8. CDR3 protein: CASNRPGQGNTGELFF. The DNA for the CDR3 is TGTGCCAGCAATCGCCCTGGACAGGGGAACACCGGGGAGCTGTTTTTT.

This clonotype has only a few counts. The rearrangement links TRBV10-2 to TRBJ1-1; D call uncertain. The germline V gene encodes CDR1 WSHSY and CDR2 SAAADI. The V end was cut by 2 bases, the J end by 1 base, with 8 bases between. The CDR3 is 14 residues long. The CDR3 DNA follows: TGCGCCAGCAGTGAGAACGCGGGGAACACTGAAGCTTTCTTT. Translation gives CASSENAGNTEAFF.

V and J are TRBV6-2 or TRBV6-3 and TRBJ2-1, with 12 bases matching TRBD2. The CDR3 is 15 residues long. V was clipped by 5 bases and J by 7 bases; unmatched bases: 6. The germline CDR1 and CDR2 sequences are MNHEY and SVGEGT. The CDR3 DNA reads TGTGCCAGCAGTCCCGCTAGCGGGGGGGTAAATGAGCAGTTCTTC. Translating gives CASSPASGGVNEQFF.

The chain is built from TRBV20-1 and TRBJ2-5, with 10 bases fitting TRBD2. Germline CDR1 DFQATT, CDR2 SNEGSKA (reference sequence). The CDR3 runs 15 residues. J was trimmed by 7 bases and V by 7 bases; bases with no gene match: 15. The CDR3 sequence is CSVSLVAGGLGTQYF. CDR3 nucleotide sequence: TGCAGTGTTTCCCTAGTAGCGGGGGGCCTGGGGACCCAGTACTTC.

This clonotype appeared many times. The chain carries TRBV20-1 and TRBJ1-4; 7 nucleotides line up with TRBD1. The CDR3 extends over 14 amino acids. The germline CDR1 and CDR2 sequences are DFQATT and SNEGSKA (reference sequence). V lost 1 base to trimming and J lost 6 bases; unmatched junction nucleotides: 5. CDR3 residues: CSARAGTAHEKLFF. As DNA, the CDR3 is TGCAGTGCTAGAGCCGGGACAGCACATGAAAAACTGTTTTTT.

The chain recombines TRBV5-1 with TRBJ2-7; the D gene could be TRBD1 or TRBD2 (5 bases each). The V gene lost 0 bases and the J gene lost 0 bases, with 16 bases spanning the gap. The germline V gene encodes CDR1 SGHRS and CDR2 YFSETQ. CDR3 length: 17 amino acids. The CDR3 DNA reads TGCGCCAGCAGCTTGGGCCTACAGGCAACTAGCTCCTACGAGCAGTACTTC. It is translated as CASSLGLQATSSYEQYF.

This clonotype was picked up a small number of times. This sequence joins TRBV3-1 and TRBJ2-3; the D gene could be TRBD1 or TRBD2 (6 bases each). This CDR3 has 17 amino acids. V lost 0 bases and J 1 base, leaving 14 bases between the germline ends. Germline assignment: CDR1 LGHDT and CDR2 YNNKEL (reference sequence). CDR3 residues: CASSQDRGDPGTDTQYF. CDR3 DNA sequence: TGTGCCAGCAGCCAAGATAGGGGGGATCCCGGCACAGATACGCAGTATTTT.

This clonotype occurred many times. The genes are TRBV7-2 and TRBJ2-3; D not resolved. V was shortened by 1 base and J by 0 bases, with 8 bases between the two germline ends. This CDR3 is 15 amino acids long. Germline-derived CDR1 and CDR2 are SGHTA and FQGNSA. As DNA, the CDR3 is TGTGCCAGCAGCTTAGTGGCGGCTAGCACAGATACGCAGTATTTT. This gives the protein CASSLVAASTDTQYF.

The gene calls are TRBV28 and TRBJ1-1; D is possibly TRBD1 (5 bases). The CDR3 loop spans 15 amino acids. CDR1 MDHEN and CDR2 SYDVKM come from the germline V gene. Trimming pared 7 bases from V and 5 bases from J, leaving 20 bases between. CDR3 DNA sequence: TGTGCCAGCACTACCCCCGACAGATTGAGAACTGAAGCTTTCTTT. This sequence encodes CASTTPDRLRTEAFF.

The chain is built from TRBV6-1 and TRBJ2-7, with 11 bases aligning to TRBD2. V was clipped by 6 bases and J by 4 bases; unmatched bases: 8. The CDR3 covers 15 residues. CDR1 MNHNS and CDR2 SASEGT come from the germline V gene. As DNA, the CDR3 is TGTGCCAGCAGACCGATACTAGCGGGAGTGTACGAGCAGTACTTC. Protein: CASRPILAGVYEQYF.

This clonotype was seen repeatedly, ten times or more. The chain links TRBV5-1 to TRBJ1-1; D ambiguous. The CDR3 has 14 amino acids. In germline, CDR1 is SGHRS, CDR2 YFSETQ. V was clipped by 5 bases and J by 1 base, with 12 bases between them. The chain's CDR3 is CASRPGLGNTEAFF. The DNA for the CDR3 is TGCGCCAGCAGGCCCGGTCTGGGGAACACTGAAGCTTTCTTT.